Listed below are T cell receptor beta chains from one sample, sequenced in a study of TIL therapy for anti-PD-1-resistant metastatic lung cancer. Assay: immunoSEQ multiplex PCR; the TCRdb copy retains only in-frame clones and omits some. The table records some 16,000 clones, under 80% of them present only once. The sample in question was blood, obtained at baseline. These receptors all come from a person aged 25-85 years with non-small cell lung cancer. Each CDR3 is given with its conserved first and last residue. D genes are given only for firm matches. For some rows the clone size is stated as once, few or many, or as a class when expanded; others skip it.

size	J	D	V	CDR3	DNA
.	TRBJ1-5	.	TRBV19	CATKDRDNQPQHF	TGTGCCACCAAGGACCGTGACAATCAGCCCCAGCATTTT
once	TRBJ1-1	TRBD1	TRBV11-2	CASSLGQGESEAFF	TGTGCCAGCAGCTTGGGACAGGGCGAGTCTGAAGCTTTCTTT
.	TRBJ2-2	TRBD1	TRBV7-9	CASSFPTGGGELFF	TGTGCCAGCAGCTTCCCGACAGGGGGCGGGGAGCTGTTTTTT
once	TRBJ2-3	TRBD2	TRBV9	CASSVVGLAGDTQYF	TGTGCCAGCAGCGTAGTGGGACTAGCAGGAGATACGCAGTATTTT
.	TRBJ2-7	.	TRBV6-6	CASRDGPYEQHF	TGTGCCAGCAGGGACGGTCCGTACGAGCAGCACTTC
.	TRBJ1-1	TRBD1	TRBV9	CASSVGAPGQGLEAFF	TGTGCCAGCAGCGTAGGGGCCCCGGGACAGGGTCTTGAAGCTTTCTTT
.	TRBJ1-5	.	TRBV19	CASSGAGRDQPQHF	TGTGCCAGTAGTGGAGCGGGGCGCGATCAGCCCCAGCATTTT
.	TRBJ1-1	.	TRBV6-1	CASTPGVLFEAFF	TGTGCCAGCACCCCAGGGGTCCTCTTCGAAGCTTTCTTT
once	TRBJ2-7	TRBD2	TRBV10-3	CAIRSGTSADEQYF	TGTGCCATCAGATCCGGGACTAGCGCCGACGAGCAGTACTTC
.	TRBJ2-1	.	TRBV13	CASSLNMWGIGGSNEQFF	TGTGCCAGCAGCTTAAATATGTGGGGGATCGGGGGAAGCAATGAGCAGTTCTTC
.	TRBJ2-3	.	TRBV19	CASNTPRGTDTQYF	TGTGCCAGTAATACCCCGAGGGGCACAGATACGCAGTATTTT
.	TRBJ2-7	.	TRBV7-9	CASSGGAAYEQYF	TGTGCCAGTTCAGGTGGGGCAGCCTACGAGCAGTACTTC
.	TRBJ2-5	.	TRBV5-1	CASSYLSGSQETQYF	TGCGCCAGCAGCTACCTTTCAGGGTCCCAAGAGACCCAGTACTTC
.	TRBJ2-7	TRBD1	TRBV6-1	CASSDQGQGSYEQYF	TGTGCCAGCAGTGACCAAGGACAGGGATCCTACGAGCAGTACTTC
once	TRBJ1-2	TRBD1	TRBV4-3	CASSQVSSLGTVYGYTF	TGCGCCAGCAGCCAAGTGAGTTCTCTCGGGACAGTCTATGGCTACACCTTC
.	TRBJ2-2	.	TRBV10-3	CAISEPLLEANTGELFF	TGTGCCATCAGTGAGCCCCTTCTGGAGGCGAACACCGGGGAGCTGTTTTTT
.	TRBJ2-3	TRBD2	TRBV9	CASSTRTSRDTQYF	TGTGCCAGCAGCACCCGGACTAGCAGAGATACGCAGTATTTT
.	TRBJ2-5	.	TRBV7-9	CASSLAKTETQYF	TGTGCCAGCAGCTTAGCGAAGACGGAGACCCAGTACTTC
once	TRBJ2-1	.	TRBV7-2	CASSLEAFGEQFF	TGTGCCAGCAGCTTAGAGGCGTTCGGTGAGCAGTTCTTC
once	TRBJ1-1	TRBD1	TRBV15	CATSRAPQGAHAEAFF	TGTGCCACCAGCAGAGCTCCCCAGGGGGCGCACGCTGAAGCTTTCTTT
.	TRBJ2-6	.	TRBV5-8	CASSWDPVDKGANVLTF	TGTGCCAGCAGCTGGGACCCCGTAGACAAAGGAGCCAACGTCCTGACTTTC
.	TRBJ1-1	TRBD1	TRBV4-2	CASSQVVQGVTEAFF	TGTGCCAGCAGCCAAGTGGTCCAGGGGGTGACTGAAGCTTTCTTT
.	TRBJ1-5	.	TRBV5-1	CASSLDGDNSNQPQHF	TGCGCCAGCAGCTTGGATGGGGATAATAGCAATCAGCCCCAGCATTTT
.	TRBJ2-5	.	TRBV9	CASSVGLGGDQYF	TGTGCCAGCAGCGTAGGGCTAGGTGGGGACCAGTACTTC
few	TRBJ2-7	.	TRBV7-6	CASSLVAYEQYF	TGTGCCAGCAGCTTAGTAGCCTACGAGCAGTACTTC
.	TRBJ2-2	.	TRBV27	CASRRSAGPNTGELFF	TGTGCCAGCAGGCGCAGTGCAGGGCCGAACACCGGGGAGCTGTTTTTT
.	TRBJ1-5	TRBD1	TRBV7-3	CASSRDRGKPQHF	TGTGCCAGCAGCCGGGACAGGGGAAAGCCCCAGCATTTT
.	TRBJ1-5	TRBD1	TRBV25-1	CASSGTGVQPQHF	TGTGCCAGCAGCGGGACAGGGGTTCAGCCCCAGCATTTT
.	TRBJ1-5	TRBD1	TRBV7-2	CASSLDGTGYNQPQHF	TGTGCCAGCAGCTTAGACGGGACAGGGTATAATCAGCCCCAGCATTTT
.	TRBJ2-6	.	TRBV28	CASSLLGSGANVLTF	TGTGCCAGCAGCCTACTGGGCTCTGGGGCCAACGTCCTGACTTTC
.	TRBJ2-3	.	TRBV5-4	CASSFDRSTDTQYF	TGTGCCAGCAGCTTCGACAGGAGCACAGATACGCAGTATTTT
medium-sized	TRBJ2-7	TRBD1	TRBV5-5	CASTISGTVSIEQYF	TGTGCCAGCACCATCTCGGGGACAGTCTCTATCGAGCAGTACTTC
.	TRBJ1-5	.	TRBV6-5	CASSYTGNQPQHF	TGTGCCAGCAGTTACACGGGCAATCAGCCCCAGCATTTT
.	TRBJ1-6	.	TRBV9	CASSEGTPAGNSPLHF	TGTGCCAGCAGCGAGGGGACCCCAGCGGGTAATTCACCCCTCCACTTT
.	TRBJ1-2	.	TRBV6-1	CASSELAGGRSGYGYTF	TGTGCCAGCAGTGAACTGGCTGGGGGGCGCAGTGGCTATGGCTACACCTTC
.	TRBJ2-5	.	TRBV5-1	CASSLAPDGETQYF	TGCGCCAGCAGCTTGGCCCCAGACGGGGAGACCCAGTACTTC
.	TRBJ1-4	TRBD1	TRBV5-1	CASSPQGATNEKLFF	TGCGCCAGCAGCCCCCAGGGGGCCACTAATGAAAAACTGTTTTTT
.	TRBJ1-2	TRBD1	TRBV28	CASSPSPDRVGGYTF	TGTGCCAGCAGTCCCTCACCGGACAGGGTGGGAGGCTACACCTTC